One TCR beta chain is described in this entry. Its cognate antigen is unknown. TCRdb's table, derived via immunoSEQ multiplex PCR, lists solely in-frame clones and lacks some. The profile shows around 41,000 clones, about 78% of them singletons. The data were obtained in a study of early stage breast cancer tumors. Study-wide results and limits: In most of the 16 patients, blood comparison separated tumor from normal breast. Functional markers like CD4, CD8 and FOXP3 were missed in bulk sequencing.

The CDR3 runs to 15 residues. J was trimmed by 6 bases and V by 5 bases; bases with no gene match: 8. CDR1 is SGHVS, CDR2 FNYEAQ, per germline. This chain joins TRBV7-6 and TRBJ1-4; 8 nucleotides agree with TRBD1. The TCR was taken from a person in their fifties with breast cancer. The sample was blood. This CDR3 reads CASSASDRVYEKLFF. The CDR3, as DNA: TGTGCCAGCAGCGCTTCGGACAGGGTTTATGAAAAACTGTTTTTT.